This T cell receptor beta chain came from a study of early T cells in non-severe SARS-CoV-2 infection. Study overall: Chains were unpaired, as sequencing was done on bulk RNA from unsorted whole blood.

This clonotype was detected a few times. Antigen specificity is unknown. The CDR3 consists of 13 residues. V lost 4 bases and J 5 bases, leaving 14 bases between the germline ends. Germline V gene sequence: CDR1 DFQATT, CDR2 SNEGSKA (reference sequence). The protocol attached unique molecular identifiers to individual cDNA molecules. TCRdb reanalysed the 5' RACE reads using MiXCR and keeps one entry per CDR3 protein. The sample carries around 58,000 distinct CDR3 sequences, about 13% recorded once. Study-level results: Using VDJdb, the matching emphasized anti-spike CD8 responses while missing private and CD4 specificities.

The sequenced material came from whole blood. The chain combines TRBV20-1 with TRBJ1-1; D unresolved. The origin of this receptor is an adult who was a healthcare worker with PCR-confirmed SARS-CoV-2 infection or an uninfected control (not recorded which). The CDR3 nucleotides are TGCAGTGCTAAGGGTCAACGGTGGACTGAAGCTTTCTTT. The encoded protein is CSAKGQRWTEAFF.